The 2 T cell receptor beta chains listed next were all sequenced from one sample in a study of blood T cell repertoires in COVID-19. The data were produced by immunoSEQ multiplex PCR, yet TCRdb's version contains in-frame clones alone and is incomplete. The table has 200,000 or so clones, roughly nine tenths seen once. Sample: PBMCs or T cells enriched from blood (not recorded which). Receptors originate from a woman aged 18-29 years in a cohort exposed to, infected with or recovered from COVID-19 (not recorded which).

The chain recombines TRBV27 with TRBJ2-3; the D gene is possibly TRBD2 (6 bases). The germline V and J ends were trimmed by 5 bases and 1 base, with 13 bases remaining between them. This CDR3 contains 15 residues. The germline V gene has CDR1 MNHEY and CDR2 SMNVEV (reference sequence). The CDR3 DNA follows: TGTGCCAGCAGTCAATCTAGCGCCGGCACAGATACGCAGTATTTT. This encodes CASSQSSAGTDTQYF.

Remarks on this clone: Germline is not matched at one junction end, which may reflect a read error. V usage is TRBV2 and J usage is TRBJ1-5; no firm D call. The CDR3 is made up of 13 amino acids. Germline loops: CDR1 SNHLY, CDR2 FYNNEI. The CDR3 coding sequence is TGTGCCAGCAGTGAGTCCGGGGATCAGTCCCAGCATTTT. This translates into CASSESGDQSQHF.